Presented here are 22 T cell receptor beta chains from one specimen sequenced in a study of cytomegalovirus exposure and HLA in healthy donors. The PCR made use of 60 Vbeta and 13 Jbeta primers. Only in-frame clones appear in the TCRdb table, and some are missing; sequencing was by immunoSEQ multiplex PCR. The sample yields 200,000 to 300,000 clones, about 86% seen once. Sequencing input: PBMCs. These receptors were obtained from a woman aged 55-69 years in good health and CMV-seropositive.

This chain connects TRBV7-9 to TRBJ2-7; weak D call: TRBD2 (6 bases). The CDR3 runs to 14 residues. Trimming cost V 4 bases and J 1 base, with 11 bases left between them. CDR1 SEHNR and CDR2 FQNEAQ come from the germline V gene (reference sequence). In nucleotides, the CDR3 is TGTGCCAGCAGCTCGGGACGGGGGTCCTACGAGCAGTACTTC. Protein product: CASSSGRGSYEQYF.

The chain has TRBV5-4 and TRBJ2-6, with TRBD1 matching 7 bases. Germline lookup yields CDR1 SGHNT and CDR2 YYREEE (reference sequence). The CDR3 is 16 residues long. The junction had 3 bases not matched to a gene; V was cut back by 3 bases and J by 0 bases. The CDR3 DNA reads as TGTGCCAGCAGCTGGGGACAGACCTCTGGGGCCAACGTCCTGACTTTC. This gives the protein CASSWGQTSGANVLTF.

About this clone itself: Other nucleotide sequences from this sample produce the same CDR3. The CDR3 protein is CASSPSGEQYF. In nucleotides, the CDR3 is TGTGCCAGCTCACCATCGGGAGAGCAGTACTTC. This chain connects TRBV18 to TRBJ2-7; D is perhaps TRBD2 (5 bases). This CDR3 region has 11 residues. V shed 2 bases and J shed 7 bases, with 6 bases lying between them. Per germline, CDR1 KGHSH and CDR2 LQKENI.

The chain joins TRBV20-1 to TRBJ2-5; possible D gene TRBD2, 5 bases. This CDR3 comprises 11 residues. V was trimmed by 6 bases and J by 5 bases, leaving 10 bases between them. The V gene's germline CDR1 is DFQATT and CDR2 SNEGSKA (reference sequence). The CDR3 spells CSALRRETQYF. In nucleotides, the CDR3 is TGCAGTGCCCTCAGGAGGGAGACCCAGTACTTC.

This clone was seen only once. This rearrangement joins TRBV28 to TRBJ2-7; 10 bases match TRBD1. In germline, CDR1 is MDHEN, CDR2 SYDVKM. This CDR3 has 17 amino acids. Trimming at V came to 2 bases and at J to 3 bases, leaving 10 bases not matched to a gene. CDR3 sequence: CASSLRQGAQVVYEQYF. Written as DNA, the CDR3 is TGTGCCAGCAGTTTAAGACAGGGGGCGCAGGTCGTCTACGAGCAGTACTTC.

The chain carries TRBV5-8 and TRBJ2-4; 9 bases agree with TRBD2. This CDR3 region has 13 residues. With V trimmed by 2 bases and J by 8 bases, 2 bases remained unmatched. Germline loops: CDR1 SGHTS, CDR2 YDEGEE. CDR3 bases: TGTGCCAGCAGCTTTAGCGGGAGAGACATTCAGTACTTC. Translating it yields CASSFSGRDIQYF.

The chain links TRBV10-2 to TRBJ1-5; TRBD1 matches 9 bases. The CDR3 extends over 18 amino acids. Germline lookup yields CDR1 WSHSY and CDR2 SAAADI. Germline trimming cut 2 bases from V and 4 bases from J; bases unmatched to any gene: 12. The CDR3 here is CASSEIGTGKHSNQPQHF. DNA of the CDR3: TGCGCCAGCAGTGAGATCGGGACAGGGAAACATTCGAATCAGCCCCAGCATTTT.

The CDR3 sequence is CASSHGDRSTEAFF. CDR3 in DNA: TGTGCCAGCAGCCACGGGGACAGAAGCACTGAAGCTTTCTTT. The chain carries TRBV6-5 and TRBJ1-1, with 7 positions matching TRBD1. The junction had 8 bases not matched to a gene; V was cut back by 6 bases and J by 4 bases. The germline gives CDR1 MNHEY, CDR2 SVGAGI. The CDR3 is 14 amino acids.

The gene calls are TRBV15 and TRBJ1-2; D ambiguous. Germline V lookup: CDR1 LNHNV, CDR2 YYDKDF (reference sequence). Trimming took 1 base from V and 4 from J, leaving 10 bases between them. CDR3 length: 14 amino acids. CDR3 protein: CATSRAGSPYGYTF. For the CDR3, the DNA is TGTGCCACCAGCAGAGCGGGGAGTCCCTATGGCTACACCTTC.

This clone came up once. The chain couples TRBV7-6 to TRBJ1-3; the match to TRBD1 covers 7 bases. Germline CDR1 SGHVS, CDR2 FNYEAQ. The CDR3 runs to 16 residues. The junction had 8 bases not matched to a gene; V was cut back by 5 bases and J by 1 base. In nucleotides, the CDR3 is TGTGCCAGCAGCCCAGGGGGGCAGTTTTCTGGAAACACCATATATTTT. Translation gives CASSPGGQFSGNTIYF.

This chain connects TRBV5-1 to TRBJ2-2; TRBD2 might be the D (5 bases). Germline CDR1 SGHRS, CDR2 YFSETQ. The CDR3 extends over 15 amino acids. V was cut by 0 bases and J by 5 bases, with 11 bases left in between. CDR3 residues: CASSLGARGTGELFF. The CDR3 nucleotides read TGCGCCAGCAGCTTGGGCGCACGCGGGACCGGGGAGCTGTTTTTT.

This clone was observed a single time. The gene calls are TRBV9 and TRBJ2-1; D remains ambiguous. This CDR3 has 13 residues. Between the trimmed V and J ends, which lost 4 bases and 10 bases, there was a span of 15 bases. CDR1 SGDLS and CDR2 YYNGEE come from the germline V gene. The CDR3 sequence: CASSPPASPEQFF. CDR3 nucleotides: TGTGCCAGCAGCCCCCCTGCTAGTCCCGAGCAGTTCTTC.

The V and J genes are TRBV5-4 and TRBJ2-3; 9 nucleotides line up with TRBD2. Germline V gene data show CDR1 as SGHNT and CDR2 as YYREEE (reference sequence). The V and J ends lost 5 bases and 1 base, in that order; junction bases with no gene match: 17. The CDR3 has 19 amino acids. The CDR3 sequence is CASSWGGGGRGAGTDTQYF. In DNA form, the CDR3 reads TGTGCCAGCAGTTGGGGTGGGGGCGGGAGGGGCGCCGGCACAGATACGCAGTATTTT.

The V call is TRBV27, the J call TRBJ2-7, with D uncertain. Germline CDR1 MNHEY, CDR2 SMNVEV (reference sequence). This CDR3 is built from 15 residues. V was shortened by 0 bases and J by 3 bases, with 12 bases between the two germline ends. CDR3 DNA sequence: TGTGCCAGCAGTTTATCTAGCTCCGAGAACTACGAGCAGTACTTC. This encodes CASSLSSSENYEQYF.

The V call is TRBV21-1, the J call TRBJ2-3; the D call of TRBD1 is as the table states it, not checked on the DNA. TRBV21-1 corresponds to a pseudogene. CDR3 length: 15 residues. CDR3 loop: CASKNRTGVADTQYF. CDR3 sequence (DNA): TGTGCCAGCAAAAATCGGACAGGGGTTGCAGATACGCAGTATTTT.

This rearrangement joins TRBV5-1 to TRBJ2-1; D perhaps matches TRBD2 (7 bases). Germline values: CDR1 SGHRS, CDR2 YFSETQ. V was trimmed by 7 bases and J by 7 bases, leaving 12 bases between them. This CDR3 comprises 12 residues. CDR3 region: CASSEGGNEQFF. CDR3 sequence (DNA): TGCGCCAGCTCTGAGGGGGGGAATGAGCAGTTCTTC.

This sequence joins TRBV6-1 and TRBJ1-6; the D is unclear. Looked up from germline, CDR1 is MNHNS and CDR2 is SASEGT. The ends were cut back, 3 bases at V and 0 bases at J, with 9 bases in the middle. The CDR3 covers 16 residues. This CDR3 reads CASSEPLSSYNSPLHF. CDR3 in DNA: TGTGCCAGCAGTGAGCCCCTGAGCTCCTATAATTCACCCCTCCACTTT.

This chain links TRBV27 with TRBJ1-2, with 9 bases identical to TRBD1. CDR3 size: 15 residues. The J segment lost 3 bases and the V segment lost 4 bases, leaving 6 bases of the junction unmatched. The germline gives CDR1 MNHEY, CDR2 SMNVEV (reference sequence). The CDR3 loop is CASSSPTGGHYGYTF. The CDR3 region has the DNA TGTGCCAGCAGTTCCCCGACAGGGGGGCACTATGGCTACACCTTC.

J is TRBJ1-2 and V is TRBV5-1, with 7 bases aligning to TRBD1. V trimming: 4 bases; J trimming: 8 bases; junction bases outside the gene matches: 5. CDR1 and CDR2 from the germline V gene are SGHRS and YFSETQ. This CDR3 has 12 residues. CDR3 in amino acids: CASSERGQGYTF. The DNA for the CDR3 is TGCGCCAGCAGCGAAAGGGGACAGGGCTACACCTTC.

The DNA for the CDR3 is TGTGCCAGTAAGGGCAGAGACTATAGCAATCAGCCCCAGCATTTT. Protein product: CASKGRDYSNQPQHF. V is TRBV19 and J is TRBJ1-5; no clear D gene. Trimming removed 7 bases from V and 0 bases from J, with 13 bases in between. This CDR3 is 15 amino acids long. The V gene's germline CDR1 is LNHDA and CDR2 SQIVND (reference sequence).

This clone has only a few counts. The V call is TRBV6-1, the J call TRBJ1-1; 8 bases line up with TRBD1. Germline V lookup: CDR1 MNHNS, CDR2 SASEGT. The CDR3 is 15 amino acids. V lost 5 bases and J lost 3; bases outside the gene matches: 8. The CDR3 DNA reads TGTGCCAGCAGTACCCACAGGGGGTCCTACACTGAAGCTTTCTTT. Its protein product is CASSTHRGSYTEAFF.

This chain joins TRBV9 and TRBJ1-2, with TRBD1 as a possible D gene (6 bases). This CDR3 has 14 residues. Germline CDR1 is SGDLS and CDR2 is YYNGEE. V gave up 4 bases and J gave up 8 bases, with 18 bases separating them. The CDR3 DNA is TGTGCCAGCAGCCCTACTCCGGACAGCCGGGGCTACACCTTC. It translates to CASSPTPDSRGYTF.